One and the same sample provided the 29 T cell receptor beta chains below, sequenced in a study of control samples from healthy donors and cancer patients. TCRdb keeps only in-frame clones here, not all; method: immunoSEQ multiplex PCR. The table lists tens of thousands of clones, 88% of them singletons. Sequenced input: blood. These receptors all stem from an older woman in good health.

A single count supports this clone. This chain links TRBV5-1 with TRBJ2-2; 14 bases agree with TRBD2. CDR1 and CDR2 (germline): SGHRS, YFSETQ. After removal of 6 bases from V and 5 bases from J, the junction contained 6 bases not matched to a gene. CDR3 size: 16 residues. The CDR3 DNA follows: TGCGCCAGCACGACTAGCGGGAGGGCCGGAACCGGGGAGCTGTTTTTT. The encoded protein is CASTTSGRAGTGELFF.

This sequence joins TRBV7-2 and TRBJ1-2; TRBD1 is a possible D gene (5 bases). The germline V and J ends were trimmed by 1 base and 4 bases, with 7 bases remaining between them. Per germline, CDR1 SGHTA and CDR2 FQGNSA. This CDR3 comprises 13 residues. The CDR3 here is CASSLGGTYGYTF. DNA for the CDR3: TGTGCCAGCAGCTTAGGAGGGACCTATGGCTACACCTTC.

The chain combines TRBV5-4 with TRBJ2-3; no clear D. The germline CDR1 and CDR2 sequences are SGHNT and YYREEE (reference sequence). V gave up 0 bases and J gave up 4 bases, with 3 bases separating them. The CDR3 loop spans 12 amino acids. CDR3 amino acids: CASSLGADTQYF. The CDR3 DNA is TGTGCCAGCAGCTTGGGGGCAGATACGCAGTATTTT.

V usage is TRBV30 and J usage is TRBJ1-6; D is unclear. The CDR3 runs 14 residues. V was pared by 4 bases and J by 7 bases, with 14 bases between. CDR1 and CDR2 (germline): GTSNPN, SVGIG (reference sequence). The CDR3 DNA follows: TGTGCCTGGACTAAGGGTAACGCAAATTCACCCCTCCACTTT. Protein product: CAWTKGNANSPLHF.

The rearrangement uses TRBV5-1 and TRBJ2-7, with TRBD2 identical over 11 bases. The J segment lost 4 bases and the V segment lost 4 bases, leaving 13 bases of the junction unmatched. This CDR3 comprises 17 residues. Germline V gene data show CDR1 as SGHRS and CDR2 as YFSETQ. Here the CDR3 DNA reads TGCGCCAGCAGCCCGGAGGTAGCGGGAGGGCCCCTGTACGAGCAGTACTTC. This gives the protein CASSPEVAGGPLYEQYF.

The rearrangement uses TRBV2 and TRBJ1-4; no definite D call. Germline values: CDR1 SNHLY, CDR2 FYNNEI. This CDR3 contains 14 residues. Between the trimmed V and J ends, which lost 7 bases and 4 bases, there was a span of 13 bases. The CDR3 protein is CASTAPVGNEKLFF. The CDR3 DNA reads TGTGCCAGCACCGCCCCTGTGGGTAATGAAAAACTGTTTTTT.

The chain carries TRBV7-8 and TRBJ1-1; D is ambiguous. The CDR3 totals 13 residues. The germline CDR1 and CDR2 sequences are SGHVS and FQNEAQ. Trimming removed 2 bases at V and 5 bases at J, with 9 bases between. CDR3 nucleotides: TGTGCCAGCAGCTTAAGGGAAGGGACTGAAGCTTTCTTT. It codes for CASSLREGTEAFF.

DNA for the CDR3: TGTGCCAGCAGTTACTCGACAGGCAGTCTGAACACTGAAGCTTTCTTT. Its translation: CASSYSTGSLNTEAFF. This chain joins TRBV6-5 and TRBJ1-1, with D possibly matching TRBD1 (6 bases). The germline V and J ends were trimmed by 0 bases and 0 bases, with 11 bases remaining between them. Germline CDR1 reads MNHEY; CDR2 reads SVGAGI. CDR3 size: 16 residues.

The chain employs TRBV10-1 and TRBJ1-3; 7 nucleotides line up with TRBD1. Germline CDR1 is WNHNN and CDR2 is SYGVQD (reference sequence). The CDR3 covers 15 residues. Unmatched junction bases numbered 4, after V lost 5 bases and J lost 0 bases. The DNA of the CDR3 is TGCGCCAGCAGTCGGGACAGCAACTCTGGAAACACCATATATTTT. This codes for CASSRDSNSGNTIYF.

This clone was found once. V usage is TRBV18 and J usage is TRBJ2-2, with unresolved D. The V end lost 3 bases, the J end lost 8 bases, and 7 bases lay between the germline ends. Germline loops: CDR1 KGHSH, CDR2 LQKENI. This CDR3 is 12 amino acids long. CDR3 amino acids: CASSPRRGELFF. Written as DNA, the CDR3 is TGTGCCAGCTCACCGCGGCGTGGGGAGCTGTTTTTT. Filled out from reference TRBV18 and TRBJ2-2, the complete variable domain reads NAGVMQNPRHLVRRRGQEARLRCSPMKGHSHVYWYRQLPEEGLKFMVYLQKENIIDESGMPKERFSAEFPKEGPSILRIQQVVRGDSAAYFCASSPRRGELFFGEGSRLTVL.

This clone was observed a single time. The chain has TRBV5-4 and TRBJ2-7, with 9 bases lining up with TRBD1. There are 16 residues in the CDR3. Germline V gene data show CDR1 as SGHNT and CDR2 as YYREEE (reference sequence). V was clipped by 4 bases and J by 1 base; unmatched bases: 9. The CDR3 DNA sequence: TGTGCCAGCAGCCCCGGGACAGGGATCGGATCCTACGAGCAGTACTTC. Protein product: CASSPGTGIGSYEQYF.

This clone was counted once. The gene calls are TRBV2 and TRBJ2-7, with D uncertain. The V end lost 3 bases, the J end lost 4 bases, and 1 base lay between the germline ends. This CDR3 spans 10 amino acids. Germline assignment: CDR1 SNHLY and CDR2 FYNNEI. The CDR3: CASSEYEQYF. As DNA, the CDR3 is TGTGCCAGCAGTGAGTACGAGCAGTACTTC.

The DNA for the CDR3 is TGCAGTGCTCTGTACACTGAAGCTTTCTTT. It specifies CSALYTEAFF. The J gene is TRBJ1-1, the V gene TRBV20-1; D unresolved. The CDR3 totals 10 residues. Germline-derived CDR1 and CDR2 are DFQATT and SNEGSKA (reference sequence). Trimming pared 5 bases from V and 3 bases from J, leaving 4 bases between.

This chain joins TRBV2 and TRBJ2-1, with D maybe TRBD2 (5 bases). Trimming removed 6 bases at V and 8 bases at J, with 17 bases between. The CDR3 is 14 residues long. Germline CDR1 is SNHLY and CDR2 is FYNNEI. The CDR3 bases are TGTGCCAGCAGCCCCGAGGGTCTCGGGGATGAGCAGTTCTTC. It yields the protein CASSPEGLGDEQFF. The full variable domain, completed using reference TRBV2 and TRBJ2-1, is EPEVTQTPSHQVTQMGQEVILRCVPISNHLYFYWYRQILGQKVEFLVSFYNNEISEKSEIFDDQFSVERPDGSNFTLKIRSTKLEDSAMYFCASSPEGLGDEQFFGPGTRLTVL.

The chain uses TRBV12-5 and TRBJ2-2; D may be TRBD2 (6 bases). V dropped 0 bases and J dropped 1 base, with 24 bases sitting between them. Per germline, CDR1 LGHNT and CDR2 FRNRAP. This CDR3 spans 21 amino acids. CDR3 nucleotide sequence: TGTGCTAGTGGTTTGGTAGTGCGGGGCCTAGGGATTAGCAGGAACACCGGGGAGCTGTTTTTT. Amino acid sequence: CASGLVVRGLGISRNTGELFF.

This clone was counted a few times. This chain links TRBV18 with TRBJ1-6; tentatively, D is TRBD1 (6 bases). The germline V gene has CDR1 KGHSH and CDR2 LQKENI. Deletions cut 3 bases from V and 3 bases from J, with 12 bases between. This CDR3 region has 16 residues. CDR3 coding DNA: TGTGCCAGCTCACCCCTACCACAGGGCTATAATTCACCCCTCCACTTT. This sequence encodes CASSPLPQGYNSPLHF.

The V gene is TRBV7-6, the J gene TRBJ2-5, with 12 nucleotides matching TRBD1. The trim removed 5 bases at V and 9 bases at J, leaving 7 bases unmatched. CDR1 is SGHVS, CDR2 FNYEAQ, per germline. The CDR3 has 14 residues. The CDR3 reads CASSLGQGAMAQYF. In DNA form, the CDR3 reads TGTGCCAGCAGCCTGGGACAGGGGGCAATGGCCCAGTACTTC.

A few counts support this clone. The V call is TRBV6-5, the J call TRBJ1-2; 9 nucleotides align to TRBD1. This CDR3 has 15 amino acids. V shed 6 bases and J 6 bases; nucleotides not matched to a gene: 11. From germline, CDR1 is MNHEY and CDR2 SVGAGI. The CDR3 sequence: CASSPPGQGFNGYTF. As DNA, the CDR3 is TGTGCCAGCAGCCCCCCGGGACAGGGTTTTAATGGCTACACCTTC.

The chain carries TRBV3-1 (or the pseudogene TRBV3-2) and TRBJ1-1, with D perhaps matching TRBD1 (5 bases). Looked up from germline, CDR1 is LGHDT and CDR2 is YNNKEL (reference sequence). V dropped 6 bases and J dropped 1 base, with 12 bases sitting between them. CDR3 length: 14 amino acids. The CDR3 DNA sequence: TGTGCCAGCAGTCCAGGGCGACAGAACACTGAAGCTTTCTTT. Its protein product is CASSPGRQNTEAFF.

The chain recombines TRBV5-1 with TRBJ2-7; D is possibly TRBD1 (6 bases). The CDR3 length is 16 residues. CDR1 is SGHRS and CDR2 is YFSETQ in the germline V gene. V dropped 3 bases and J dropped 1 base, with 17 bases sitting between them. The DNA of the CDR3 is TGCGCCAGCAGCTCCAACCCATGGACAGATTCCTACGAGCAGTACTTC. Residues: CASSSNPWTDSYEQYF.

The chain has TRBV6-2 or TRBV6-3 and TRBJ2-7; maybe TRBD1 (5 bases). This CDR3 is 14 amino acids long. Trimming took 5 bases from V and 7 from J, leaving 18 bases between them. Germline loops: CDR1 MNHEY, CDR2 SVGEGT. The CDR3 DNA follows: TGTGCCAGCAGTAAGTTAAGGGGTGGAGATGAGCAGTACTTC. Its translation is CASSKLRGGDEQYF.

The V and J genes are TRBV7-9 and TRBJ2-7; TRBD2 matches 8 bases. This CDR3 has 14 amino acids. Per germline, CDR1 SEHNR and CDR2 FQNEAQ (reference sequence). Trimming removed 2 bases from V and 6 bases from J; junction bases left unmatched: 6. CDR3 sequence: CASSLPAGAGEQYF. CDR3 nucleotides: TGTGCCAGCAGCTTACCAGCGGGGGCGGGCGAGCAGTACTTC.

The rearrangement uses TRBV30 and TRBJ1-1; D ambiguous. V was trimmed by 0 bases and J by 4 bases, leaving 9 bases between them. Germline CDR1 and CDR2: GTSNPN and SVGIG (reference sequence). The CDR3 contains 13 residues. CDR3 DNA sequence: TGTGCCTGGAGTGTCGAGGGTACCACTGAAGCTTTCTTT. Translated, it gives CAWSVEGTTEAFF.

The J gene is TRBJ2-5, the V gene TRBV5-1; a weak D match, TRBD2 (7 bases). Germline CDR1 reads SGHRS; CDR2 reads YFSETQ. V was pared by 4 bases and J by 4 bases, with 14 bases between. The CDR3 spans 14 residues. Written as DNA, the CDR3 is TGCGCCAGCAGCACCAATGGGGGGGCAGAGACCCAGTACTTC. It codes for CASSTNGGAETQYF.

This clone was observed once. The rearrangement joins TRBV6-5 to TRBJ2-7, with a possible D match to TRBD1 (5 bases). The CDR3 extends over 13 amino acids. Trimming stripped 9 bases from V and 5 bases from J, with 17 bases between. Germline V gene sequence: CDR1 MNHEY, CDR2 SVGAGI. CDR3 loop: CASYGSLGDEQYF. CDR3 nucleotide sequence: TGTGCCAGTTACGGGTCCCTAGGGGACGAGCAGTACTTC.

The J gene is TRBJ2-7, the V gene TRBV4-1; 10 bases align to TRBD2. The V segment lost 1 base and the J segment 3 bases; nucleotides outside the gene matches: 3. From germline, CDR1 is MGHRA and CDR2 YSYEKL. The CDR3 sequence is 15 residues long. CDR3: CASSQGLAGSYEQYF. Here the CDR3 DNA reads TGCGCCAGCAGCCAAGGACTAGCGGGTAGCTACGAGCAGTACTTC.

The CDR3 coding sequence is TGTGCCAGCAGCCCTTCAGGGTTAAATCAGCCCCAGCATTTT. The encoded protein is CASSPSGLNQPQHF. The chain has TRBV6-6 and TRBJ1-5; perhaps TRBD1 as D (5 bases). This CDR3 is built from 14 residues. CDR1 is MNHNY and CDR2 is SVGAGI in the germline V gene (reference sequence). The ends were cut back, 6 bases at V and 4 bases at J, with 13 bases in the middle.

The genes are TRBV5-6 and TRBJ2-7; 7 nucleotides align to TRBD2. The germline V gene has CDR1 SGHDT and CDR2 YYEEEE. Trimming took 1 base from V and 0 from J; bases not matched to a gene: 4. The CDR3 contains 15 residues. CDR3 nucleotides: TGTGCCAGCAGCTTGTCAGCGGGGCGCTCCTACGAGCAGTACTTC. It is translated as CASSLSAGRSYEQYF.

This clone was seen a handful of times. The rearrangement joins TRBV3-1 (or the pseudogene TRBV3-2) to TRBJ1-2, with unresolved D. This CDR3 is 14 amino acids long. Per the germline V gene, CDR1 is LGHDT and CDR2 is YNNKEL (reference sequence). Trimming removed 1 base from V and 3 bases from J, with 9 bases in between. The CDR3 DNA sequence: TGTGCCAGCAGCCAAGCCGGCAGAGACTATGGCTACACCTTC. Protein sequence: CASSQAGRDYGYTF.